Described below is a single T cell receptor beta chain sequence and its context. Its antigen is not identified. A multiplex PCR was run with 60 Vbeta primers and 13 Jbeta primers. Only in-frame clones appear in the TCRdb table, and some are missing; sequencing was by immunoSEQ multiplex PCR. The clone table shows about 58,000 clones, with the ten largest holding over 2%. This record comes from a study of cytomegalovirus exposure and HLA in healthy donors. The V gene lost 6 bases and the J gene lost 8 bases, with 13 bases spanning the gap. Germline CDR1 reads DFQATT; CDR2 reads SNEGSKA (reference sequence). The CDR3 extends over 11 amino acids. Whole-study findings and limits: Rarity held for most TCR sequences, but there were some public TCRs that occurred in many donors. TCR beta chains associated with HLA were, in a later analysis, more clonally expanded than equally common others.

The chain recombines TRBV20-1 with TRBJ1-2, with unresolved D. The sequence was obtained from a woman aged 18-30 years in good health and CMV-seronegative. The sequencing sample was made of PBMCs. DNA of the CDR3: TGCAGTGCCCCCCCGGAGTACGGCTACACCTTC. It codes for CSAPPEYGYTF.